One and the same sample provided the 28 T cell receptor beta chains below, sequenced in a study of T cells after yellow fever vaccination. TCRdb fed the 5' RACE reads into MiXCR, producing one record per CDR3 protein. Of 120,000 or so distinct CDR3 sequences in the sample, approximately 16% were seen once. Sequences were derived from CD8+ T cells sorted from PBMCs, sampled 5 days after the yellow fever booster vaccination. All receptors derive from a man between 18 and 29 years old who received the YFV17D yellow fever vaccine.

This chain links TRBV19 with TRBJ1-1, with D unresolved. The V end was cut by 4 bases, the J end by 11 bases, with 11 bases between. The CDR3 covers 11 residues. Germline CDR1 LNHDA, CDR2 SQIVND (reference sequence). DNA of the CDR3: TGTGCCAGTAGTAATACCGCGGCGGCTTTCTTT. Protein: CASSNTAAAFF.

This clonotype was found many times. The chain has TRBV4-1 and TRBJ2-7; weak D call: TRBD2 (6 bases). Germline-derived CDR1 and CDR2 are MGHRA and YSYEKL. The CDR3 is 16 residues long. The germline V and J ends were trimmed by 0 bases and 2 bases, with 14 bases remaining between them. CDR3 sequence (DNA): TGCGCCAGCAGCCAAGAGTCTGGCGGGGCCGCCTACGAGCAGTACTTC. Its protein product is CASSQESGGAAYEQYF.

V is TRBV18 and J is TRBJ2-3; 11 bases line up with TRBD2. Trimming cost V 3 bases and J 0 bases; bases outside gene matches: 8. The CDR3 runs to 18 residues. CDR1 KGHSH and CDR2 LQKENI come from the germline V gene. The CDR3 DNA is TGTGCCAGCTCACCTACTAGCGGGGGATATGTTAGCACAGATACGCAGTATTTT. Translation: CASSPTSGGYVSTDTQYF.

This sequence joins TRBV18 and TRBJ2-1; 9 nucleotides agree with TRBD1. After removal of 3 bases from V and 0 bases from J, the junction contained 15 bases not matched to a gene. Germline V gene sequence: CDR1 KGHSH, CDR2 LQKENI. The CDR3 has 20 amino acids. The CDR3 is CASSPTSYKQGASSYNEQFF. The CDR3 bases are TGTGCCAGCTCACCTACGAGTTACAAACAGGGGGCGAGCTCCTACAATGAGCAGTTCTTC.

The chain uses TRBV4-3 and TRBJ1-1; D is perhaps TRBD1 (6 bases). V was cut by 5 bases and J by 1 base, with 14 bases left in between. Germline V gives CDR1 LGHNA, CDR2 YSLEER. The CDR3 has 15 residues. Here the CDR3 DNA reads TGCGCCAGCAGCTACACGGCCAGGGGGAACACTGAAGCTTTCTTT. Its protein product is CASSYTARGNTEAFF.

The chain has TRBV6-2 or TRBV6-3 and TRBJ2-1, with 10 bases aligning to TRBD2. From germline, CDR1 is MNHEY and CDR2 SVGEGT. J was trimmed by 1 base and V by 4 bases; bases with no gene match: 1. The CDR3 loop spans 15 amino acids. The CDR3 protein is CASSWTSGSYNEQFF. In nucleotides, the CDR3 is TGTGCCAGCAGTTGGACTAGCGGTTCCTACAATGAGCAGTTCTTC.

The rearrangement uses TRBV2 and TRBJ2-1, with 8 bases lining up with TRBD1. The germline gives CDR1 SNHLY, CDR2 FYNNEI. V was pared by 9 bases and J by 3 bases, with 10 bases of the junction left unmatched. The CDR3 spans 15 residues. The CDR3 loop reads CASKGQDIIYNEQFF. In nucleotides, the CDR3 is TGTGCCAGTAAGGGACAGGACATTATCTACAATGAGCAGTTCTTC. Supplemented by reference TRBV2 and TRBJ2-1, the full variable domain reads EPEVTQTPSHQVTQMGQEVILRCVPISNHLYFYWYRQILGQKVEFLVSFYNNEISEKSEIFDDQFSVERPDGSNFTLKIRSTKLEDSAMYFCASKGQDIIYNEQFFGPGTRLTVL.

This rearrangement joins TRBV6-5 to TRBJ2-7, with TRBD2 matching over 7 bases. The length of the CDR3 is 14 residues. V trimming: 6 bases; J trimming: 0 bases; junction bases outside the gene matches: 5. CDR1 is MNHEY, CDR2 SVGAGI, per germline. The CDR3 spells CASSSLAVSYEQYF. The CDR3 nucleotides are TGTGCCAGCAGCAGCCTAGCGGTCTCCTACGAGCAGTACTTC.

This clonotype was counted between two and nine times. This CDR3 is CASSFEGANEQFF. DNA for the CDR3: TGTGCCAGCAGTTTTGAAGGGGCCAATGAGCAGTTCTTC. The rearrangement joins TRBV6-2 or TRBV6-3 to TRBJ2-1; the D gene is possibly TRBD1 (5 bases). This CDR3 comprises 13 residues. V lost 4 bases and J 6 bases, leaving 10 bases between the germline ends. Germline V gene lookup returns CDR1 MNHEY and CDR2 SVGEGT.

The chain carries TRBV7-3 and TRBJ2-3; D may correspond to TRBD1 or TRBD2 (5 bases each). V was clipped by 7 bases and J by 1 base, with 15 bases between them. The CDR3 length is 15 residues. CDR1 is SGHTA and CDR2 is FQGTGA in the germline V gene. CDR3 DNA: TGTGCCAGCACCCCCGGGACCTCCGGCACAGATACGCAGTATTTT. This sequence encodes CASTPGTSGTDTQYF. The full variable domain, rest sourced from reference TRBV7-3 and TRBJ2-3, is GAGVSQTPSNKVTEKGKYVELRCDPISGHTALYWYRQSLGQGPEFLIYFQGTGAADDSGLPNDRFFAVRPEGSVSTLKIQRTERGDSAVYLCASTPGTSGTDTQYFGPGTRLTVL.

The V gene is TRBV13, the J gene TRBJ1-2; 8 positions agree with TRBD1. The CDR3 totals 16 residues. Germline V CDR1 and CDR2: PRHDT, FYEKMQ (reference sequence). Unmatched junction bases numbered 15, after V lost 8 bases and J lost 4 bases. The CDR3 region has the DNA TGTGCCAGCCAACGAGGGACAGGTTCCGCAAGCTATGGCTACACCTTC. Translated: CASQRGTGSASYGYTF.

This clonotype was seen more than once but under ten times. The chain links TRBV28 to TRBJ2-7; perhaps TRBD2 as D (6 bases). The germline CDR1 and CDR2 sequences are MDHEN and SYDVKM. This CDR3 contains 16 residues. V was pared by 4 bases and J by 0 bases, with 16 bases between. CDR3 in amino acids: CASSSKAGGPSYEQYV. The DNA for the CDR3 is TGTGCCAGCAGTTCGAAAGCGGGCGGTCCCTCCTACGAGCAGTACGTC.

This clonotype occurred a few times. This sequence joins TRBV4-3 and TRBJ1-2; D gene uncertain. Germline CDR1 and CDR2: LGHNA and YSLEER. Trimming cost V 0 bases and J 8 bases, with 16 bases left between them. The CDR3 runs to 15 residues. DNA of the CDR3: TGCGCCAGCAGCCAAGAACCCGACGTGGTAGCCGGCTACACCTTC. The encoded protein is CASSQEPDVVAGYTF.

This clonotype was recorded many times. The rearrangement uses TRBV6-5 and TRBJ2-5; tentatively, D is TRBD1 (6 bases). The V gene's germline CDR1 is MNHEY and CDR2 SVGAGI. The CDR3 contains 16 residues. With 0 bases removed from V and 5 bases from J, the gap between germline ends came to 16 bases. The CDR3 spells CASSYSVGGHVETQYF. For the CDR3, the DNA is TGTGCCAGCAGTTACTCGGTTGGGGGCCATGTTGAGACCCAGTACTTC.

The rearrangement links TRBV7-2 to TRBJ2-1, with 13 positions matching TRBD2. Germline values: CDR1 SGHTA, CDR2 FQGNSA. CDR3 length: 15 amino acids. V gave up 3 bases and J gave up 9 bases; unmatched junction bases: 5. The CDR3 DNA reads TGTGCCAGCAGCTTGACGACTAGCGGGAGGCGTGAGCAGTTCTTC. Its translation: CASSLTTSGRREQFF. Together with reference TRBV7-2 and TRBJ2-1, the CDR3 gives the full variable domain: GAGVSQSPSNKVTEKGKDVELRCDPISGHTALYWYRQSLGQGLEFLIYFQGNSAPDKSGLPSDRFSAERTGGSVSTLTIQRTQQEDSAVYLCASSLTTSGRREQFFGPGTRLTVL.

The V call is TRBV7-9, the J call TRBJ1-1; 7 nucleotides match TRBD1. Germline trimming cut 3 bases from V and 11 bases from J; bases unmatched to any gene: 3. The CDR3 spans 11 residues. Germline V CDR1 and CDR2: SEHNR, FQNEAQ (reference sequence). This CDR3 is CASSFGQVAFF. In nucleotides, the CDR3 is TGTGCCAGCAGCTTCGGACAGGTGGCTTTCTTT.

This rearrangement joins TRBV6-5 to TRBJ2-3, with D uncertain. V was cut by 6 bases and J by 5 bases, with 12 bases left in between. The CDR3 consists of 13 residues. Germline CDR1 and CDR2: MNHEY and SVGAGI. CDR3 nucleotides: TGTGCCAGCAGCCCCGATACTGGAGATACGCAGTATTTT. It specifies CASSPDTGDTQYF.

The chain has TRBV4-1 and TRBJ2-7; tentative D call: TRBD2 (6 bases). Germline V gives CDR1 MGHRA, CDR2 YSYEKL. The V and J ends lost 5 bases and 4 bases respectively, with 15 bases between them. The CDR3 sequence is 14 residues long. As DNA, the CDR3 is TGCGCCAGCAGCGGACGGAGGGGTGGATACGAGCAGTACTTC. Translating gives CASSGRRGGYEQYF.

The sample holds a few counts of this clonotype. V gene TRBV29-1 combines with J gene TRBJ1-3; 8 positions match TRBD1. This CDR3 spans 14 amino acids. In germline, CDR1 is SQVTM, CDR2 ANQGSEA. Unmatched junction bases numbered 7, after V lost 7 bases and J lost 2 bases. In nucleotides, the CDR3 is TGCAGCGCCGGACAGGGAGAGGCTGGAAACACCATATATTTT. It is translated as CSAGQGEAGNTIYF.

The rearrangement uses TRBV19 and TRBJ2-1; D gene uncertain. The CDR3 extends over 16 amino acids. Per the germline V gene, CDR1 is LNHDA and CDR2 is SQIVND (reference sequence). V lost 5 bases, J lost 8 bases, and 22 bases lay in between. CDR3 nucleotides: TGTGCCAGTAGTTCTCGCTACACAAGCTTCACGGATGAGCAGTTCTTC. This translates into CASSSRYTSFTDEQFF.

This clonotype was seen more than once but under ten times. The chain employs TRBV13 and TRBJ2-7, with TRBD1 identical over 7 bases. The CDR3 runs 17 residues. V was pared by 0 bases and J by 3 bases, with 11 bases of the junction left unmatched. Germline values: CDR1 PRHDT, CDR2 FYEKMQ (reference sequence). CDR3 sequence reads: CASSLGPRQGEGYEQYF. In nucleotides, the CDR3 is TGTGCCAGCAGCTTAGGCCCGCGACAGGGTGAAGGCTACGAGCAGTACTTC.

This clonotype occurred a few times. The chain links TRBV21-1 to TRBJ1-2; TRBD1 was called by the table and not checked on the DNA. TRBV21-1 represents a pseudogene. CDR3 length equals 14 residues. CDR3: CASSPGQENYGYTF. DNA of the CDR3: TGTGCCAGCAGCCCGGGACAGGAGAACTATGGCTACACCTTC.

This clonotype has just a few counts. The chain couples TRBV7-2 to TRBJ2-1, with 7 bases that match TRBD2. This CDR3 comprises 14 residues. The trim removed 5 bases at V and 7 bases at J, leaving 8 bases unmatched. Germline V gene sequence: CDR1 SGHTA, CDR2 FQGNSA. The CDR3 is CASSHPWGGNEQFF. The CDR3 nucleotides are TGTGCCAGCAGCCACCCCTGGGGGGGGAATGAGCAGTTCTTC.

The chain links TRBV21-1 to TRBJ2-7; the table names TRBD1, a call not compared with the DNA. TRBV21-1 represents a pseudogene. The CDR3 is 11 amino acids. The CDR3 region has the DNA TGTGCCAGCAGCTGCCCCCCCGAGCAGTACTTC. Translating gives CASSCPPEQYF.

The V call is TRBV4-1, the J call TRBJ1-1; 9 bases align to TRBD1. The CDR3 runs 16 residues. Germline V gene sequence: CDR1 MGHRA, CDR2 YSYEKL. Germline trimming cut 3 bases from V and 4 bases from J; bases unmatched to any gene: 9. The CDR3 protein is CASSQTPGQGFTEAFF. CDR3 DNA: TGCGCCAGCAGCCAGACACCGGGACAGGGTTTCACTGAAGCTTTCTTT.

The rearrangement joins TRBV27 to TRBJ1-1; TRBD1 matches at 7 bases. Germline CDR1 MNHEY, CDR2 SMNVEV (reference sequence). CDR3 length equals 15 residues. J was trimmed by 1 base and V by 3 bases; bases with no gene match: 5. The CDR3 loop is CASSLGTATNTEAFF. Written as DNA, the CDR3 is TGTGCCAGCAGTTTGGGGACAGCGACGAACACTGAAGCTTTCTTT.

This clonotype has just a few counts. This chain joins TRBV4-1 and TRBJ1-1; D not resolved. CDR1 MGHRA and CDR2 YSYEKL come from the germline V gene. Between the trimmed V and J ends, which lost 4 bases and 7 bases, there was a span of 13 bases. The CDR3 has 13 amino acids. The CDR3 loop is CASSLPGNNEAFF. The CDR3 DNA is TGCGCCAGCAGCCTCCCGGGTAATAATGAAGCTTTCTTT.

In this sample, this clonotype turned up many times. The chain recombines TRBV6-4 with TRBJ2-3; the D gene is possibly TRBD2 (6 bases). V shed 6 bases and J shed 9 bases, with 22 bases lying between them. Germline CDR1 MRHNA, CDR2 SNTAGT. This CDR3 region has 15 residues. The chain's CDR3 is CASRRDSRDFGTQYF. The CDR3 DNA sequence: TGTGCCAGCAGAAGGGACTCGCGCGACTTCGGAACGCAGTATTTT.